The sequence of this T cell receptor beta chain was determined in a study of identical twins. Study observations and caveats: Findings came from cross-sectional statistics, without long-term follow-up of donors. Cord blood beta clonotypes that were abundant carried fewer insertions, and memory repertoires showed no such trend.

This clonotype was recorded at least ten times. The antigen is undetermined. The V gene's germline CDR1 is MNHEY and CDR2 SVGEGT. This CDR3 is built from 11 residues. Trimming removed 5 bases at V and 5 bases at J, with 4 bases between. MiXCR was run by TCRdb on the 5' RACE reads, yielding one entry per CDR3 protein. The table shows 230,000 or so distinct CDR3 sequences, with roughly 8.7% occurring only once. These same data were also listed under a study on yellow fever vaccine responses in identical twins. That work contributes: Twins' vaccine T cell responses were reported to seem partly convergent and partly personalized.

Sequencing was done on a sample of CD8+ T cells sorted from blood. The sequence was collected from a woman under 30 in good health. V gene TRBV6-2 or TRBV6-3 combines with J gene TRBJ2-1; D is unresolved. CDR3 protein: CASSENNEQFF. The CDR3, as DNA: TGTGCCAGCAGTGAAAACAATGAGCAGTTCTTC.